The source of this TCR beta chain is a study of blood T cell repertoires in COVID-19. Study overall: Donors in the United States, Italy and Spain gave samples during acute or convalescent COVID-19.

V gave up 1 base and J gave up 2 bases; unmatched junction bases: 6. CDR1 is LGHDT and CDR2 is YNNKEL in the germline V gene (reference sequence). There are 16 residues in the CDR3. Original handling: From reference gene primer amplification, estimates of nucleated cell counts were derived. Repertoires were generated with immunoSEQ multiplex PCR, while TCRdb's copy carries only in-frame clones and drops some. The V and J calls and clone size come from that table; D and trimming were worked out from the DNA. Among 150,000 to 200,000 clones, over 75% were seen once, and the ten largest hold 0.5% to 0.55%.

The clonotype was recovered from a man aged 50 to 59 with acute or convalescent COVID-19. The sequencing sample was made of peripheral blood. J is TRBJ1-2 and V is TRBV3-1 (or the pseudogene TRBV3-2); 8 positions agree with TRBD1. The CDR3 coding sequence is TGTGCCAGCAGCCAAGGGATTCAGGGGGCCAACTATGGCTACACCTTC. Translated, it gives CASSQGIQGANYGYTF.